This T cell receptor beta chain stems from a study of control samples from healthy donors and cancer patients. This CDR3 has 16 residues. Germline loops: CDR1 SGHDT, CDR2 YYEEEE. V shed 4 bases and J shed 1 base, with 15 bases lying between them. Data came from immunoSEQ multiplex PCR; TCRdb stores just in-frame clones and leaves some out. The table records 30,000 to 35,000 clones, less than 95% of them present only once. Input material: blood. The rearrangement joins TRBV5-6 to TRBJ2-4; the D is unclear. The source is a man in his fifties or sixties in good health. The CDR3 here is CASSHLQDAAKNIQYF. CDR3 DNA: TGTGCCAGCAGCCATTTACAAGATGCGGCCAAAAACATTCAGTACTTC. Filled out from reference TRBV5-6 and TRBJ2-4, the complete variable domain reads DAGVTQSPTHLIKTRGQQVTLRCSPKSGHDTVSWYQQALGQGPQFIFQYYEEEERQRGNFPDRFSGHQFPNYSSELNVNALLLGDSALYLCASSHLQDAAKNIQYFGAGTRLSVL.